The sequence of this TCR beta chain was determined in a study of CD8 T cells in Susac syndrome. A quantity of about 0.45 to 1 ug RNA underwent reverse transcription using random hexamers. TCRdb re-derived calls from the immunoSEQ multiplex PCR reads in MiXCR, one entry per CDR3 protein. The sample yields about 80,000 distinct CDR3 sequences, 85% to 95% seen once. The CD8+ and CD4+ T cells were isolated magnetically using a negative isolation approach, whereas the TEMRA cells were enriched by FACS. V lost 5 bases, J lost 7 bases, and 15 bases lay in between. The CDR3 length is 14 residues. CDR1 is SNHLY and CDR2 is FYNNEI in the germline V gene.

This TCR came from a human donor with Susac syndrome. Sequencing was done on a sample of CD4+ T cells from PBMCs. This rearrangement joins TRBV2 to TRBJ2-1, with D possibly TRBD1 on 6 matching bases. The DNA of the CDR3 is TGTGCCAGCAGTAGTGGGGCCAGGGGTAATGAGCAGTTCTTC. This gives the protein CASSSGARGNEQFF.